The source of this T cell receptor (beta chain) is a study of T cell responses to AZD1222 COVID-19 vaccine. Study results and limitations: Donors were mostly white British, more females; clonal diversity possibly underestimated.

Repertoires were generated with immunoSEQ multiplex PCR, while TCRdb's copy carries only in-frame clones and drops some. The data contain 65,000 to 85,000 clones, approximately 80% of them singletons. The CDR3 extends over 14 amino acids. The junction had 7 bases not matched to a gene; V was cut back by 6 bases and J by 7 bases. CDR1 and CDR2 from the germline V gene are LNHDA and SQIVND (reference sequence). Note on this clone: What it recognizes is unknown.

The sequencing here drew on peripheral blood, taken on day 0 of AZD1222 vaccination. The source of this sequence is an adult in good health. V and J are TRBV19 and TRBJ1-4, with 8 bases aligning to TRBD1. CDR3 region: CASRGTGRGEKLFF. In nucleotides, the CDR3 is TGTGCCAGTAGGGGGACAGGAAGAGGTGAAAAACTGTTTTTT.